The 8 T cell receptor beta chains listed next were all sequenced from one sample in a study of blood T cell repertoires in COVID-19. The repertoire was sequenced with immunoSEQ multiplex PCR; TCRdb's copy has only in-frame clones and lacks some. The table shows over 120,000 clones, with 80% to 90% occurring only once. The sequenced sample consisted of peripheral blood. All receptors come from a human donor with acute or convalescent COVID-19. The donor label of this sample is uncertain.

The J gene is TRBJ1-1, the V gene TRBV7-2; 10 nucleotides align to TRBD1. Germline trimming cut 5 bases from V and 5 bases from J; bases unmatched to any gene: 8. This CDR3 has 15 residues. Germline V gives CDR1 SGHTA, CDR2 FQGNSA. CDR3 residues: CASSTPGQGRTEAFF. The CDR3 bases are TGTGCCAGCAGCACACCGGGACAGGGGAGAACTGAAGCTTTCTTT.

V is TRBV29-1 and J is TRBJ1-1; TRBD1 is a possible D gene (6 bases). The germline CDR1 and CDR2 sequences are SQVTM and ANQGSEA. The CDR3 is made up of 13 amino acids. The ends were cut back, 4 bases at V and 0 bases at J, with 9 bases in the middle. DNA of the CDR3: TGCAGCGTTGGACAGGCTGTGAACACTGAAGCTTTCTTT. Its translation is CSVGQAVNTEAFF.

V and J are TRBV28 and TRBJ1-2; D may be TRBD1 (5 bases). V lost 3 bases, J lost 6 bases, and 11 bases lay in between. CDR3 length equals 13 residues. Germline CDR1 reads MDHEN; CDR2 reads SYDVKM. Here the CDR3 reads CASSLTGTHGYTF. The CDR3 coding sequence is TGTGCCAGCAGTTTGACGGGGACTCATGGCTACACCTTC.

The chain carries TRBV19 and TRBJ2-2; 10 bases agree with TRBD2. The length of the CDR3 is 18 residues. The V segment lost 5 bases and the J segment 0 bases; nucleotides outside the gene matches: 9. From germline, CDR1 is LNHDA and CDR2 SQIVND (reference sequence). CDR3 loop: CASSPLGSGGPNTGELFF. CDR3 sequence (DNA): TGTGCCAGTAGTCCGCTGGGTAGCGGGGGGCCGAACACCGGGGAGCTGTTTTTT.

In DNA form, the CDR3 reads TGTGCCAGCAGACCGGGACAGGGGACTCCTAACTATGGCTACACCTTC. It encodes CASRPGQGTPNYGYTF. The rearrangement links TRBV28 to TRBJ1-2; TRBD1 aligns across 10 bases. CDR1 is MDHEN and CDR2 is SYDVKM in the germline V gene. J lost 0 bases, V lost 6 bases, and 7 bases had no gene match. This CDR3 spans 16 amino acids.

CDR3 DNA: TGTGCCAGCAGTTCACTAGCGGGAGGGCAAGAGACCCAGTACTTC. Translated: CASSSLAGGQETQYF. The chain joins TRBV27 to TRBJ2-5; 13 bases agree with TRBD2. Unmatched junction bases numbered 1, after V lost 4 bases and J lost 2 bases. Germline V gene lookup returns CDR1 MNHEY and CDR2 SMNVEV (reference sequence). This CDR3 has 15 residues.

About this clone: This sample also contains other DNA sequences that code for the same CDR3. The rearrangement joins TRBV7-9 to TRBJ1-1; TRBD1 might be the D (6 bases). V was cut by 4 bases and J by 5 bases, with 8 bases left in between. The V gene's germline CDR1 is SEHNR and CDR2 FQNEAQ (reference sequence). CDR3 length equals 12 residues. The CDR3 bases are TGTGCCAGCAGCTCCAGGGGTACTGAAGCTTTCTTT. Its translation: CASSSRGTEAFF.

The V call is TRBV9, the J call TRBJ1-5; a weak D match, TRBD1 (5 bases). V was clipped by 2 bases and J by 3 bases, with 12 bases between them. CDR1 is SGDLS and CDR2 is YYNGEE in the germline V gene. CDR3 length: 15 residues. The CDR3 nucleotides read TGTGCCAGCAGCGTGAATTGGGGGGACAATCAGCCCCAGCATTTT. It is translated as CASSVNWGDNQPQHF. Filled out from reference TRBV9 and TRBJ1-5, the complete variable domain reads DSGVTQTPKHLITATGQRVTLRCSPRSGDLSVYWYQQSLDQGLQFLIQYYNGEERAKGNILERFSAQQFPDLHSELNLSSLELGDSALYFCASSVNWGDNQPQHFGDGTRLSIL.